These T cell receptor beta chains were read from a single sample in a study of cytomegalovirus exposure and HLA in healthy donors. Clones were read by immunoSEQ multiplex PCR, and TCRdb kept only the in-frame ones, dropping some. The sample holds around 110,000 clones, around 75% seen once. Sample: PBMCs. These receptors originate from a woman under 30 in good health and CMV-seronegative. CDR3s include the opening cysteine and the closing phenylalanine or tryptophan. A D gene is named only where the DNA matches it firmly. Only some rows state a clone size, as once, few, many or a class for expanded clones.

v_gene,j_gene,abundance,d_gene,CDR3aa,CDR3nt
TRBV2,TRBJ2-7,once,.,CASSEAISRDYEQYF,TGTGCCAGCAGTGAAGCGATTTCCAGGGACTACGAGCAGTACTTC
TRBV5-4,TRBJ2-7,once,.,CASSLGQGRDEQYF,TGTGCCAGCAGCTTGGGGCAGGGAAGAGACGAGCAGTACTTC
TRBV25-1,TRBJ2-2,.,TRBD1,CASSARTGGGVAGELFF,TGTGCCAGCAGTGCCAGGACAGGGGGAGGTGTTGCCGGGGAGCTGTTTTTT
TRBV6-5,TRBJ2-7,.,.,CASSSSGIAYEQYF,TGTGCCAGCAGTTCCTCCGGGATAGCCTACGAGCAGTACTTC
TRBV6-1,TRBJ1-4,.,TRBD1,CASSVWGQGDEKLFF,TGTGCCAGCAGTGTTTGGGGACAGGGCGATGAAAAACTGTTTTTT
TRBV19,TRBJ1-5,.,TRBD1,CASSTRGGQVNQPQHF,TGTGCCAGTAGTACGAGGGGGGGACAGGTCAATCAGCCCCAGCATTTT
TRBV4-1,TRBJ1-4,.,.,CASSSTGPNEKLFF,TGCGCCAGCAGTTCCACAGGACCTAATGAAAAACTGTTTTTT
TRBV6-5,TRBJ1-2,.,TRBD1,CASSWDRRDGYTF,TGTGCCAGCAGTTGGGACAGACGTGATGGCTACACCTTC
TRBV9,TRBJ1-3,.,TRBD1,CASSALSTGTGSGNTIYF,TGTGCCAGCAGCGCACTATCAACCGGGACAGGCTCTGGAAACACCATATATTTT
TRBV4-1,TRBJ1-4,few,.,CASSGDALGNEKLFF,TGCGCCAGCAGCGGAGATGCTCTGGGTAATGAAAAACTGTTTTTT
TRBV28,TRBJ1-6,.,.,CASSGGGSYNSPLHF,TGTGCCAGCAGCGGGGGGGGCTCCTATAATTCACCCCTCCACTTT
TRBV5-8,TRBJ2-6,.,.,CASSRRQERWGANVLTF,TGTGCCAGCAGCAGGCGACAGGAGCGCTGGGGGGCCAACGTCCTGACTTTC
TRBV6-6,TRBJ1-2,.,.,CASSPSGGGLYGYTF,TGTGCCAGCAGTCCCTCGGGGGGCGGTTTGTATGGCTACACCTTC
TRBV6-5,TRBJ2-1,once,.,CASSPGGTYNEQFF,TGTGCCAGCAGTCCAGGGGGGACGTACAATGAGCAGTTCTTC
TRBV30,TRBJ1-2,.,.,CAWSVQAGPGGYTF,TGTGCCTGGAGTGTACAAGCAGGGCCGGGTGGCTACACCTTC
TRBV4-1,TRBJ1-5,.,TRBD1,CASSQGQGADQPQHF,TGCGCCAGCAGCCAAGGTCAGGGGGCCGATCAGCCCCAGCATTTT
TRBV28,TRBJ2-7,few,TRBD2,CASSFSGGYKYEQYF,TGTGCCAGCAGTTTTAGCGGGGGGTATAAGTACGAGCAGTACTTC
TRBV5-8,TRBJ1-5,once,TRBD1,CASSLGDRDNQPQHF,TGTGCCAGCAGCTTGGGGGACAGGGATAATCAGCCCCAGCATTTT
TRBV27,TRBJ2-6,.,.,CASSLGDRIHPGANVLTF,TGTGCCAGCAGTTTGGGCGACAGGATCCATCCTGGGGCCAACGTCCTGACTTTC
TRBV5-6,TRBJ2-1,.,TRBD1,CASSWGDRVRNEQFF,TGTGCCAGCAGCTGGGGGGACAGGGTGAGGAATGAGCAGTTCTTC
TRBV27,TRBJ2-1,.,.,CASSFGVSGEQFF,TGTGCCAGCAGTTTTGGGGTCAGCGGGGAGCAGTTCTTC
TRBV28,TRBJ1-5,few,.,CASSLTVPLDNQPQHF,TGTGCCAGCAGTTTGACTGTACCGCTAGACAATCAGCCCCAGCATTTT
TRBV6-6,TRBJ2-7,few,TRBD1,CASMAGGSYEQYF,TGTGCCAGCATGGCAGGGGGATCCTACGAGCAGTACTTC
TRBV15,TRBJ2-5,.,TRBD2,CATSGEGETQYF,TGTGCCACCAGCGGGGAGGGGGAGACCCAGTACTTC
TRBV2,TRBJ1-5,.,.,CASSPQGLPSQPQHF,TGTGCCAGCAGTCCCCAGGGTTTACCATCACAGCCCCAGCATTTT
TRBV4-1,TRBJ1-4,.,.,CASSQYSKAPGVFEKLFF,TGCGCCAGCAGCCAGTACTCAAAGGCGCCAGGGGTGTTTGAAAAATTGTTTTTT
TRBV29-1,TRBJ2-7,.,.,CSASGGYEQYF,TGCAGCGCAAGCGGAGGTTACGAGCAGTACTTC
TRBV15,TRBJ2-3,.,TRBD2,CATSRELAGATDTQYF,TGTGCCACCAGCAGGGAACTAGCGGGGGCTACAGATACGCAGTATTTT
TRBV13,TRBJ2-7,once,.,CASSFTTYEQYF,TGTGCCAGCAGCTTTACAACCTACGAGCAGTACTTC
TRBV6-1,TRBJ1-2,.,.,CASMGQTNYGYTF,TGTGCCAGCATGGGCCAGACTAACTATGGCTACACCTTC
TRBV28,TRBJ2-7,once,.,CASSGGKWPAGEQYF,TGTGCCAGCAGCGGTGGTAAATGGCCGGCGGGAGAGCAGTACTTC